Included here is one TCR beta chain sequence, with context. This clonotype was detected a few times. It lacks a known antigen. No per-base quality is available; no much larger clone lies one base away. The method was RACE. Instrument on record: NextSeq 500. During library preparation, unique molecular identifiers were attached to individual cDNA molecules so that TCRs could be counted in a quantitative, reproducible way. Both TCR alpha and TCR beta chains were sequenced from each blood RNA sample. The published analysis was carried out like this. The median number of TCRs per sample was over 95,000, ranging from about 20,000 to 690,600. V, J and CDR3 annotation of the TCR reads was performed with the Decombinator software suite. For PS versus PT1 abundance plots, all samples were subsampled to the same number of TCRs (28,000). TCRs were defined as expanded if absent before sensitization and observed at least eight times at the 2-week time point. The raw public reads went through TCRdb reprocessing: fastp at Q25, MiXCR clone calling, in-frame beta chains kept. A single entry per CDR3 protein holds the most common genes and DNA from its merged rows. The V and J calls were not made by the authors but by TCRdb's processing. Across this sample there are fewer than 350,000 distinct CDR3 sequences, with around 7% seen only once. Roughly 1.2% of the sample is taken by the ten largest.

This sample was taken from a study of human T cells and chemical hapten exposure listed by TCRdb under 2021. Concerning the study at large: For sensitization, 2% DPC in acetone was applied to an approximately 2 cm by approximately 2 cm area of upper inner arm skin. Blood samples were taken from patients before sensitization (week 0) and at 2, 6 and about 24 weeks after DPC sensitization. Peripheral blood TCR repertoire changes were tracked in vivo in alopecia patients during primary and secondary sensitization to the hapten diphenylcyclopropenone (DPC). About 27 alopecia patients gave blood for TCR sequencing at one to four time points (pre-sensitization, 2, 6 and 24 weeks). Weekly therapeutic DPC doses were additionally applied to the scalp of patients throughout the approximately 23-week study period. Libraries were pooled for sequencing, and variation in per-sample TCR yields was attributed mainly to small differences in library volumes within the pool. Patch testing was done on the upper back using Finn chambers containing 0.01% DPC, and results were scored after 6 days according to International Contact Dermatitis Research Group standards. The mostly female patient cohort included alopecia areata with under or over 50% scalp involvement, alopecia totalis and alopecia universalis.

The sample's time point label, decoded: pre-sensitization, week 0. The treatment or condition label corresponds to: therapeutic diphenylcyclopropenone sensitization with weekly scalp DPC. At each patch-test visit, blood was drawn before the patch test was applied. To be eligible, patients had to be aged 18 to 70, diagnosed with alopecia and judged suitable for DPC therapy, while pregnant patients were excluded. Total RNA was extracted from unfractionated whole blood that had been collected in Tempus Blood RNA tubes. What the study reported, not specific to this receptor: Because every patient had alopecia, a presumed autoimmune disease, the patients' immune response might differ from that of healthy individuals. A positive correlation was found between the number of PT1 expanded TCRs and patch test score, with significance reached at thresholds 8, 16 and 32 but not 4. Compared with pre-sensitization or healthy control sets, expanded TCRs formed significantly more large CDR3 similarity clusters, which is consistent with antigen-driven responses. Repeated subsampling changed both the strength of the expansion versus patch-test correlation and the threshold at which the correlation became significant. No change with DPC sensitization was found in the number of TCRs above 1 in 1000 frequency, and no evidence of global repertoire structure alterations was found.

Sequenced material: whole blood, taken in connection with sensitization to the hapten diphenylcyclopropenone (DPC). The source of this sequence is a man aged 18 to 30 with alopecia areata. Some clones in this sample may be carry-over from other donors' samples.

This receptor carries the CDR3 CASAPTSENNEQFF. In nucleotides, the sequence is TGTGCCAGCGCACCTACTAGCGAGAACAATGAGCAGTTCTTC. The chain employs TRBV6-2 or TRBV6-3 and TRBJ2-1, with 7 bases matching TRBD2. From its cysteine to its phenylalanine, the CDR3 spans 14 amino acids. The kept DNA is CDR3 alone, 42 bases in frame from the first base. V is pruned by 8 bases and J by 5 bases, leaving 9 bases of the junction without a gene match. CDR1 and CDR2, looked up from the germline V gene, are MNHEY and SVGEGT.